What follows are 15 T cell receptor beta chains derived from one specimen sequenced in a study of shared clonotypes between healthy human individuals. Generated by immunoSEQ multiplex PCR, the TCRdb table keeps only in-frame clones and is missing some. Here the sample spans approximately 2.1 million clones, more than 85% being singletons. The sample comprised naive CD4+ T cells from PBMCs. The subset is: CD45RA+ positively selected. These receptors all come from a man younger than 30 in good health. Some clones in this sample may be carry-over from other donors' samples.

The chain is built from TRBV2 and TRBJ1-2; D gene ambiguous. V was trimmed by 6 bases and J by 1 base, leaving 6 bases between them. Germline assignment: CDR1 SNHLY and CDR2 FYNNEI. The CDR3 is 12 residues long. In nucleotides, the CDR3 is TGTGCCAGCAGAAGAGATAACTATGGCTACACCTTC. This gives the protein CASRRDNYGYTF.

This chain joins TRBV7-9 and TRBJ2-3; D is unresolved. CDR1 is SEHNR, CDR2 FQNEAQ, per germline (reference sequence). This CDR3 comprises 13 residues. V was cut by 4 bases and J by 7 bases, with 12 bases left in between. The CDR3 reads CASSSLLANTQYF. The CDR3 region has the DNA TGTGCCAGCAGCTCCCTCCTCGCCAATACGCAGTATTTT. The whole variable domain, filled in from reference TRBV7-9 and TRBJ2-3, reads DTGVSQNPRHKITKRGQNVTFRCDPISEHNRLYWYRQTLGQGPEFLTYFQNEAQLEKSRLLSDRFSAERPKGSFSTLEIQRTEQGDSAMYLCASSSLLANTQYFGPGTRLTVL.

This chain connects TRBV5-1 to TRBJ2-7; 8 nucleotides line up with TRBD2. The germline V gene encodes CDR1 SGHRS and CDR2 YFSETQ. The CDR3 consists of 16 residues. Trimming cost V 4 bases and J 2 bases; bases outside gene matches: 11. The CDR3 reads CASSDLPGGLAYEQYF. The CDR3 DNA is TGCGCCAGCAGCGATCTTCCGGGGGGACTAGCCTACGAGCAGTACTTC.

This clone was counted once. This rearrangement joins TRBV30 to TRBJ2-1; D unclear. There are 15 residues in the CDR3. CDR1 is GTSNPN and CDR2 is SVGIG in the germline V gene (reference sequence). Deletions cut 0 bases from V and 0 bases from J, with 9 bases between. CDR3 sequence: CAWSVDLSSYNEQFF. The DNA of the CDR3 is TGTGCCTGGAGTGTAGATCTTAGCTCCTACAATGAGCAGTTCTTC.

The chain employs TRBV28 and TRBJ2-5; no clear D gene. Germline values: CDR1 MDHEN, CDR2 SYDVKM. Trimming took off 3 bases at V and 2 bases at J, with 7 bases between the two ends. CDR3 length: 13 amino acids. The CDR3 is CASSFVQQETQYF. CDR3 nucleotides: TGTGCCAGCAGTTTCGTTCAGCAAGAGACCCAGTACTTC.

The chain couples TRBV28 to TRBJ2-7, with 8 bases matching TRBD2. After removal of 4 bases from V and 4 bases from J, the junction contained 6 bases not matched to a gene. From germline, CDR1 is MDHEN and CDR2 SYDVKM. The CDR3 is 14 amino acids. CDR3 sequence (DNA): TGTGCCAGCAGTTCGGGAGGGGTGTGGTACGAGCAGTACTTC. The encoded protein is CASSSGGVWYEQYF. The complete variable domain, with remaining parts taken from reference TRBV28 and TRBJ2-7, reads DVKVTQSSRYLVKRTGEKVFLECVQDMDHENMFWYRQDPGLGLRLIYFSYDVKMKEKGDIPEGYSVSREKKERFSLILESASTNQTSMYLCASSSGGVWYEQYFGPGTRLTVT.

This clone was seen only a few times. The gene calls are TRBV6-6 and TRBJ1-1, with no clear D. The CDR3 consists of 12 residues. The ends were cut back, 6 bases at V and 10 bases at J, with 15 bases in the middle. In germline, CDR1 is MNHNY, CDR2 SVGAGI (reference sequence). The CDR3 DNA is TGTGCCAGCAGCCCAAACTCATTAGGAGCTTTCTTT. Amino acid sequence: CASSPNSLGAFF.

The chain employs TRBV30 and TRBJ2-7, with D perhaps given as TRBD1 or TRBD2 (6 bases each). Germline values: CDR1 GTSNPN, CDR2 SVGIG (reference sequence). This CDR3 has 12 residues. V lost 4 bases and J 5 bases, leaving 12 bases between the germline ends. The DNA for the CDR3 is TGTGCCTGGAACTTCGGGGGCAACGAGCAGTACTTC. Residues: CAWNFGGNEQYF.

The J gene is TRBJ2-1, the V gene TRBV11-2, with D perhaps TRBD1 or TRBD2 (5 bases each). Germline CDR1 reads SGHAT; CDR2 reads FQNNGV. Trimming left V 1 base short and J 2 bases short, with 15 bases between. The CDR3 length is 17 residues. The CDR3 DNA sequence: TGTGCCAGCAGCTTAGTCCGAGGGGCGAATCCCTACAATGAGCAGTTCTTC. This encodes CASSLVRGANPYNEQFF.

In the case of this clone: Other nucleotide sequences from this sample produce the same CDR3. The V and J genes are TRBV7-2 and TRBJ2-7; 8 bases align to TRBD1. The CDR3 sequence is 14 residues long. J gave up 2 bases and V 5 bases, and 5 bases lay outside the gene matches. The germline gives CDR1 SGHTA, CDR2 FQGNSA. CDR3 DNA sequence: TGTGCCAGCAGCCTTTGGACAGGGCCCTACGAGCAGTACTTC. Its translation: CASSLWTGPYEQYF.

This clone is a singleton in its sample. The rearrangement links TRBV28 to TRBJ1-2; weak D call: TRBD1 (5 bases). V lost 8 bases and J lost 2, with 12 bases in between. The CDR3 is made up of 13 amino acids. Per germline, CDR1 MDHEN and CDR2 SYDVKM. CDR3 in amino acids: CASAFGGNYGYTF. In DNA, the CDR3 is TGTGCCAGCGCCTTCGGGGGGAACTATGGCTACACCTTC.

Turning to this clone: Germline and junction disagree at one end, which may indicate a read error. The chain employs TRBV18 and TRBJ1-1; D unresolved. This CDR3 has 11 residues. The germline V gene encodes CDR1 KGHSH and CDR2 LQKENI. As DNA, the CDR3 is TGTGCCAGCTCACCAGGGCGGGAGTCGCTCTTT. Amino acid sequence: CASSPGRESLF. Full variable domain (rest looked up from reference TRBV18 and TRBJ1-1): NAGVMQNPRHLVRRRGQEARLRCSPMKGHSHVYWYRQLPEEGLKFMVYLQKENIIDESGMPKERFSAEFPKEGPSILRIQQVVRGDSAAYFCASSPGRESLFGQGTRLTVV.

This clone was found once. This chain joins TRBV27 and TRBJ2-3, with 7 bases matching TRBD1. J gave up 3 bases and V 5 bases, and 8 bases lay outside the gene matches. This CDR3 contains 15 residues. CDR1 and CDR2 from the germline V gene are MNHEY and SMNVEV (reference sequence). The CDR3 sequence: CASSLNPQGTDTQYF. The DNA of the CDR3 is TGTGCCAGCAGTCTAAACCCACAGGGGACAGATACGCAGTATTTT.

The chain joins TRBV7-9 to TRBJ2-2; 9 bases align to TRBD1. After removal of 6 bases from V and 5 bases from J, the junction contained 10 bases not matched to a gene. The CDR3 has 16 residues. Germline lookup yields CDR1 SEHNR and CDR2 FQNEAQ (reference sequence). The CDR3 spells CASRRWDRAGTGELFF. CDR3 sequence (DNA): TGTGCCAGCAGACGATGGGACAGGGCTGGGACCGGGGAGCTGTTTTTT. The full variable domain, in which reference TRBV7-9 and TRBJ2-2 provide the parts outside the CDR3, is DTGVSQNPRHKITKRGQNVTFRCDPISEHNRLYWYRQTLGQGPEFLTYFQNEAQLEKSRLLSDRFSAERPKGSFSTLEIQRTEQGDSAMYLCASRRWDRAGTGELFFGEGSRLTVL.

This chain joins TRBV15 and TRBJ2-1, with unresolved D. The CDR3 consists of 16 residues. CDR1 is LNHNV and CDR2 is YYDKDF in the germline V gene (reference sequence). Between the trimmed V and J ends, which lost 5 bases and 4 bases, there was a span of 18 bases. The CDR3: CATSSPGGSRYNEQFF. The CDR3 nucleotides are TGTGCCACCAGCTCCCCAGGTGGCTCCCGTTACAATGAGCAGTTCTTC.